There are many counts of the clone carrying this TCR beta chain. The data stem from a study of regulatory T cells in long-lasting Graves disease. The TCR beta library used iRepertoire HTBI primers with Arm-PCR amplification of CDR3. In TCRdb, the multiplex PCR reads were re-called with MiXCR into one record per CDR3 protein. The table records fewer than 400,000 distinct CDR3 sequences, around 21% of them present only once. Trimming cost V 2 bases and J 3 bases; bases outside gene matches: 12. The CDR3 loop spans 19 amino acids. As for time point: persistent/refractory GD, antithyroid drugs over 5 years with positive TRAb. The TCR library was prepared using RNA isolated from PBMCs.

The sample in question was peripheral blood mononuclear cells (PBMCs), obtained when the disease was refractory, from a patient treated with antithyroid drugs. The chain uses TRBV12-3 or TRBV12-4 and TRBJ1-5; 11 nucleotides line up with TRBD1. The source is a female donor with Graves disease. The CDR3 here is CASSLKLLGQGGINQPQHF. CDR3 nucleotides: TGTGCCAGCAGTTTAAAGCTGCTGGGACAGGGGGGAATCAATCAGCCCCAGCATTTT.